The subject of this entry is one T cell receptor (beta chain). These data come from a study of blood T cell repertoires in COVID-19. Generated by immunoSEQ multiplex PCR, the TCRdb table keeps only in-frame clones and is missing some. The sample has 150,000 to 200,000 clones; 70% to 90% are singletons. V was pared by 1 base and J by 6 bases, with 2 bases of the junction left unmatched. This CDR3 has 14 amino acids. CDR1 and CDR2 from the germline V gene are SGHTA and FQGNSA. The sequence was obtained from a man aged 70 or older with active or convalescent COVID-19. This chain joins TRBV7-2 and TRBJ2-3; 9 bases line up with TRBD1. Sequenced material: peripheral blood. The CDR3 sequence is CASSLDRGRDTQYF. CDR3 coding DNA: TGTGCCAGCAGCTTAGACAGGGGGCGGGATACGCAGTATTTT.